Each of the 18 T cell receptor beta chains below was sequenced from the same sample in a study of identical twins. TCRdb reprocessed the 5' RACE reads via MiXCR and lists one record per CDR3 protein. The sample holds about 470,000 distinct CDR3 sequences; 20% to 30% are singletons and the top ten take around 3%. The same data also contributed to another study, on T cells expressing NK-cell markers.

Sequenced sample: CD4+ T cells sorted from blood. The receptors shown here come from a woman between 18 and 29 years old in good health.

This clonotype was picked up a small number of times. The rearrangement links TRBV12-3 or TRBV12-4 to TRBJ1-5; no clear D gene. This CDR3 comprises 13 residues. Trimming removed 6 bases at V and 0 bases at J, with 6 bases between. The CDR3 nucleotides read TGTGCCAGCAGACGGGTTAGCAATCAGCCCCAGCATTTT. This codes for CASRRVSNQPQHF.

The CDR3 sequence: CASSPVDSNQPQHF. As DNA, the CDR3 is TGTGCCAGCTCACCCGTAGATAGCAATCAGCCCCAGCATTTT. The chain is built from TRBV18 and TRBJ1-5; D not resolved. The germline V and J ends were trimmed by 3 bases and 0 bases, with 6 bases remaining between them. Germline CDR1 KGHSH, CDR2 LQKENI. This CDR3 comprises 14 residues.

This clonotype occurred a few times. This CDR3 reads CASSSTEGVSGNEQFF. In nucleotides, the CDR3 is TGCGCCAGCAGCTCAACAGAAGGGGTTAGCGGGAATGAGCAGTTCTTC. The chain combines TRBV5-1 with TRBJ2-1, with 7 bases aligning to TRBD2. The CDR3 loop spans 16 amino acids. From germline, CDR1 is SGHRS and CDR2 YFSETQ. Trimming cost V 3 bases and J 7 bases; bases outside gene matches: 13. The variable domain in full, with the rest retrieved from reference TRBV5-1 and TRBJ2-1, is KAGVTQTPRYLIKTRGQQVTLSCSPISGHRSVSWYQQTPGQGLQFLFEYFSETQRNKGNFPGRFSGRQFSNSRSEMNVSTLELGDSALYLCASSSTEGVSGNEQFFGPGTRLTVL.

This clonotype has a handful of counts. V usage is TRBV20-1 and J usage is TRBJ2-1, with D unresolved. The CDR3 spans 13 residues. Trimming stripped 5 bases from V and 2 bases from J, with 10 bases between. Germline CDR1 is DFQATT and CDR2 is SNEGSKA (reference sequence). The CDR3 DNA reads as TGCAGTGCTCCCCGAATCCCCTACAATGAGCAGTTCTTC. This sequence encodes CSAPRIPYNEQFF.

CDR3 nucleotide sequence: TGCGCCAGCAGCTTGGATCCAGCGGGAGGGGGAGATACGCAGTATTTT. It yields the protein CASSLDPAGGGDTQYF. The genes are TRBV5-1 and TRBJ2-3, with 10 bases fitting TRBD2. The V and J ends lost 0 bases and 5 bases, in that order; junction bases with no gene match: 6. Germline V CDR1 and CDR2: SGHRS, YFSETQ. This CDR3 contains 16 residues.

This chain links TRBV27 with TRBJ1-6, with 8 bases lining up with TRBD1. This CDR3 has 14 amino acids. CDR1 MNHEY and CDR2 SMNVEV come from the germline V gene (reference sequence). The V and J ends lost 6 bases and 9 bases, in that order; junction bases with no gene match: 7. The CDR3 sequence is CASRIQGVGSPLHF. Written as DNA, the CDR3 is TGTGCCAGCAGGATACAGGGGGTTGGTTCACCCCTCCACTTT.

The V gene is TRBV6-1, the J gene TRBJ1-2; D is unclear. The CDR3 is made up of 12 amino acids. V was clipped by 8 bases and J by 7 bases, with 14 bases between them. CDR1 is MNHNS, CDR2 SASEGT, per germline. The CDR3 DNA sequence: TGTGCCAGCTCCAGCGTTACTTTTGGCTACACCTTC. Translating gives CASSSVTFGYTF.

DNA of the CDR3: TGCAGCGCCCGGCCGGGACCTAACACCGGGGAGCTGTTTTTT. Translation gives CSARPGPNTGELFF. The chain recombines TRBV29-1 with TRBJ2-2; the D call may be TRBD1 or TRBD2 (5 bases each). The germline V gene encodes CDR1 SQVTM and CDR2 ANQGSEA. The V end lost 7 bases, the J end lost 2 bases, and 14 bases lay between the germline ends. The CDR3 is 14 amino acids.

In DNA, the CDR3 is TGCAGCGTGACCGCGGCCTACGAGCAGTACTTC. Translation gives CSVTAAYEQYF. This chain links TRBV29-1 with TRBJ2-7, with D unresolved. The germline V and J ends were trimmed by 6 bases and 2 bases, with 8 bases remaining between them. The germline V gene has CDR1 SQVTM and CDR2 ANQGSEA. The CDR3 has 11 residues.

This clonotype was counted many times. The rearrangement uses TRBV5-1 and TRBJ2-7; 7 bases map to TRBD1. CDR1 and CDR2 from the germline V gene are SGHRS and YFSETQ. This CDR3 comprises 13 residues. The J segment lost 7 bases and the V segment lost 5 bases, leaving 9 bases of the junction unmatched. The CDR3 is CASSRKGGWEQYF. In nucleotides, the CDR3 is TGCGCCAGCAGTCGAAAAGGGGGCTGGGAGCAGTACTTC.

This CDR3 reads CAISTPRGVDEAFF. In DNA, the CDR3 is TGTGCCATCAGTACCCCCAGGGGAGTTGATGAAGCTTTCTTT. The V call is TRBV10-3, the J call TRBJ1-1, with D possibly matching TRBD1 (6 bases). Trimming removed 5 bases at V and 7 bases at J, with 17 bases between. CDR3 length equals 14 residues. Germline CDR1 ENHRY, CDR2 SYGVKD.

A remark on this clonotype: One end of the junction varies from germline; a read error may be responsible. The chain joins TRBV3-1 to TRBJ2-7; 7 bases match TRBD2. Germline values: CDR1 LGHDT, CDR2 YNNKEL (reference sequence). The CDR3 runs 15 residues. In DNA, the CDR3 is TGTGCCACCAGCCAAGAGGCAGGGACTATATTGAGGCAGTACTTC. As protein: CATSQEAGTILRQYF.

In its sample, this clonotype was seen a few times. The chain couples TRBV6-5 to TRBJ2-7; D is undetermined. V gave up 3 bases and J gave up 3 bases, with 15 bases separating them. The CDR3 length is 15 residues. Germline V gene data show CDR1 as MNHEY and CDR2 as SVGAGI. CDR3 DNA: TGTGCCAGCAGTTATCTATCTCAAGGAGTCTACGAGCAGTACTTC. Its protein is CASSYLSQGVYEQYF.

This clonotype appeared a single time. The chain combines TRBV20-1 with TRBJ2-1; no clear D gene. With 3 bases removed from V and 4 bases from J, the gap between germline ends came to 4 bases. The CDR3 loop spans 11 amino acids. The germline gives CDR1 DFQATT, CDR2 SNEGSKA (reference sequence). CDR3: CSARTYNEQFF. In nucleotides, the CDR3 is TGCAGTGCTAGGACGTACAATGAGCAGTTCTTC.

This clonotype was seen once. The genes are TRBV6-2 or TRBV6-3 and TRBJ2-1, with TRBD2 matching 8 bases. Germline CDR1 and CDR2: MNHEY and SVGEGT. The CDR3 contains 15 residues. V was clipped by 5 bases and J by 7 bases; unmatched bases: 10. The CDR3 sequence: CASSNPGLVGNEQFF. Here the CDR3 DNA reads TGTGCCAGCAGTAACCCGGGACTAGTAGGAAATGAGCAGTTCTTC.

In this sample, this clonotype turned up a few times. This sequence joins TRBV12-3 or TRBV12-4 and TRBJ2-7, with TRBD2 identical over 7 bases. The ends lost 6 bases at V and 7 bases at J; junction bases unmatched: 12. The CDR3 loop spans 14 amino acids. The CDR3 sequence is CASRESGTAREQYF. DNA for the CDR3: TGTGCCAGCAGGGAAAGCGGGACGGCTAGAGAGCAGTACTTC.

The sample holds a few counts of this clonotype. The V call is TRBV5-5, the J call TRBJ1-4; 7 bases match TRBD1. The CDR3 is 14 residues long. V was clipped by 1 base and J by 8 bases; unmatched bases: 5. CDR1 SGHKS and CDR2 YYEKEE come from the germline V gene (reference sequence). Here the CDR3 DNA reads TGTGCCAGCAGCTTGTTTGCAGGGGGAGAAAAACTGTTTTTT. Residues: CASSLFAGGEKLFF.

The chain combines TRBV6-1 with TRBJ2-5; 7 nucleotides align to TRBD1. Germline V gene lookup returns CDR1 MNHNS and CDR2 SASEGT. The CDR3 spans 15 residues. Losses at the gene ends were 9 bases for V and 5 bases for J; bases not matched to a gene: 15. CDR3 nucleotide sequence: TGTGCCAGTTCGGGACAGCCACTCCAGTGGGAGACCCAGTACTTC. As protein: CASSGQPLQWETQYF.